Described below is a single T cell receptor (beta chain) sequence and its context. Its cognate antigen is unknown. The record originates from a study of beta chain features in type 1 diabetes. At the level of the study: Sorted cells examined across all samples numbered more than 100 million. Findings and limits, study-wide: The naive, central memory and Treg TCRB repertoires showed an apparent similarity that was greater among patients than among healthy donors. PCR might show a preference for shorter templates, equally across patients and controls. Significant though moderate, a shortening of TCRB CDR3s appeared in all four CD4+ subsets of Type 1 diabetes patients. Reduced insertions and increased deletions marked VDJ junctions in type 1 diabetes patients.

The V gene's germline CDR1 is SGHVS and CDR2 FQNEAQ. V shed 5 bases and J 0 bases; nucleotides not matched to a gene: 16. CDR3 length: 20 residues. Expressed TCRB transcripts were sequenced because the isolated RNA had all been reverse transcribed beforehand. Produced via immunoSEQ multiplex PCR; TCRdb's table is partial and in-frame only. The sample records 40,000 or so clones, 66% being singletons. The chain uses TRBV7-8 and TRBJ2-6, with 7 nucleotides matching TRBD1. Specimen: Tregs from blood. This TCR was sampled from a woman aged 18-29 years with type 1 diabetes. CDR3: CASSPRARGRLASGANVLTF. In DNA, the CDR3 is TGTGCCAGCAGCCCCAGAGCGAGGGGGCGCCTCGCCTCTGGGGCCAACGTCCTGACTTTC.